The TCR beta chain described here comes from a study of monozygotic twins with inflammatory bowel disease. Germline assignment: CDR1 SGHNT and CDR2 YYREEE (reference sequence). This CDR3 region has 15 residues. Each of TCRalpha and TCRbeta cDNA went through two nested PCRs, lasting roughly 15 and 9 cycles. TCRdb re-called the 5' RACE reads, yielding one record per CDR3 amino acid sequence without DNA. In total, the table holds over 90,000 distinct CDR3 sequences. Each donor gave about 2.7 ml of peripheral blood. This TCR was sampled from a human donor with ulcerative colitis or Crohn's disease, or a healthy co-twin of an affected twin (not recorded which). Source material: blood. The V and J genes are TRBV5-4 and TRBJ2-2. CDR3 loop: CASSPDGPNTGELFF.